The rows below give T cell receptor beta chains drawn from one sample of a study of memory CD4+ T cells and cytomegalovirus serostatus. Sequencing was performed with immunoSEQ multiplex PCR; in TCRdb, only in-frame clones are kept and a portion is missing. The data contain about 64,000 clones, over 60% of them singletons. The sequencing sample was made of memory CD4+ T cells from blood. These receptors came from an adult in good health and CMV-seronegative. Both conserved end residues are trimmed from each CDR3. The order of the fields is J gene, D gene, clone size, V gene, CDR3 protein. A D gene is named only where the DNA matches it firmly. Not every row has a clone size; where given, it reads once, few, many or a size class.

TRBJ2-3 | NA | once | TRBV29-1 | SVQSYQGATDTQY
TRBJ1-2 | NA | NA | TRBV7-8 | ASSPFLDYGYT
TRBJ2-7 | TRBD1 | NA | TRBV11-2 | ASSLDQGQGLYEQY
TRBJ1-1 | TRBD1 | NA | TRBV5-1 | ASSPGQGTSNTEAF
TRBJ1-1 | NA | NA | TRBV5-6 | ASSLPWGNTEAF
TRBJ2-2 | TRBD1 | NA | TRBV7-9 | ASTVDREATGELF
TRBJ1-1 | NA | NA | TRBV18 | ASSPGGGRHTEAF
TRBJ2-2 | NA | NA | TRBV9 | ASSAQVGTNTGELF
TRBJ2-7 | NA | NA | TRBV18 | ASSPQSSYEQY
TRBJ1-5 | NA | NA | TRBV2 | ASSDRVLVGQPQH
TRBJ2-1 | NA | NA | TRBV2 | ASMGARTGGQF
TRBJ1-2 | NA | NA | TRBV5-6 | ASSYPPGGYT
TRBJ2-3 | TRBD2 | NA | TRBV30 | AWSAGLTGDTQY
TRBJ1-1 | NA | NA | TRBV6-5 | ASSRSLTVEAF
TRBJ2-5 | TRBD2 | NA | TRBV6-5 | ASQRGGGETQY
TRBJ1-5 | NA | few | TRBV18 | ASSTGTDQYQPQH
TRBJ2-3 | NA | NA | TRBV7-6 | ASSPRARVLNTDTQY
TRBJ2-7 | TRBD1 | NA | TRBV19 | AGPGQKPAEQY
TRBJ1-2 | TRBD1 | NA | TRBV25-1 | ASSYDRVNGYT
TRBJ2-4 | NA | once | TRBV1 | TSSQAPGQGRRAKNIQY
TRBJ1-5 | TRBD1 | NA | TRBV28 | ASSAGTGVLQPQH
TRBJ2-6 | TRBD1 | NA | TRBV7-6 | ASSSTGAGANVLT
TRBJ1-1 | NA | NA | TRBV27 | ASSLSTGWDTEAF
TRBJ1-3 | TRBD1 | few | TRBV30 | AWSGTTGVGNTIY
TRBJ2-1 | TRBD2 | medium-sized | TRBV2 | ASSGSSGGSNEQF
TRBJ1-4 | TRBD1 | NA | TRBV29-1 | SVQGNINEKLF
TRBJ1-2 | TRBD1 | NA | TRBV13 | ASSYRDRRYGYT
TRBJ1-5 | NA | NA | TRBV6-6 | ASSLDGSNQPQH
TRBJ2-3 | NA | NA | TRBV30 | AWTKLYTDTQY
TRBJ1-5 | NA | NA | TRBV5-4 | ASSLRGENQPQH
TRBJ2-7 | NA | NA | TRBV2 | ASSESAPGRGSYEQY
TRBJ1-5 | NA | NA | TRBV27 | ASKGQAGANQPQH
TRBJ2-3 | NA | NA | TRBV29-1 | SAETLGGTDTQY
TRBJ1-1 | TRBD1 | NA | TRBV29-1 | SVSKARDRDPEAF
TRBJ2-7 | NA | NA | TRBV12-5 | ASGTRENEYEQY
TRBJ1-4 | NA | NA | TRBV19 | ASSRQYEKLF
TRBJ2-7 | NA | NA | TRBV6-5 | ASSYSTRRGREQY
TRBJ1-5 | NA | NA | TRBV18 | ASSPSNSQAQH
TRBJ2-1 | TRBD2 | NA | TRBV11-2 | ASSPETGLAVYNEQF
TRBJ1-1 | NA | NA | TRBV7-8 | ASSGWGNEAF
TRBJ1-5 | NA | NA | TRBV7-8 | ASSATLGNQPQH
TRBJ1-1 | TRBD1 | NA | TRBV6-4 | ASSPSPGQGMNTEAF